A selection of T cell receptor beta chains follows, all from one sample in a study of cytomegalovirus exposure and HLA in healthy donors. The protocol was immunoSEQ multiplex PCR, while the TCRdb copy is restricted to in-frame clones and leaves out a portion. This table holds some 160,000 clones, approximately 80% found once. Sequenced sample: PBMCs. These receptors were obtained from a woman aged 40 to 50 in good health and CMV-seropositive. Each CDR3 is given with its conserved first and last residue. D genes are given only for firm matches. Rows may omit the clone size; those that give it use once, few, many or a size class.

D,length,V,J,size,DNA,CDR3
NA,14,TRBV7-3,TRBJ1-1,few,TGTGCCAGCAGCTTATCCCGGGGGGTAGGGGAAGCTTTCTTT,CASSLSRGVGEAFF
TRBD1,16,TRBV5-6,TRBJ1-1,NA,TGTGCCAGCAGCTTCGGTACAGGGGGGTTGGGCACTGAAGCTTTCTTT,CASSFGTGGLGTEAFF
NA,12,TRBV30,TRBJ1-1,NA,TGTGCCTGGAGTCCGGCGGGGGTGGTGGCTTTCTTT,CAWSPAGVVAFF
NA,16,TRBV14,TRBJ1-4,NA,TGTGCCAGCAGCCGATTATCGGGGGCAACTAATGAAAAACTGTTTTTT,CASSRLSGATNEKLFF
NA,11,TRBV29-1,TRBJ1-1,NA,TGCAGCGTGGGCCAGGACACTGAAGCTTTCTTT,CSVGQDTEAFF
NA,15,TRBV30,TRBJ1-5,NA,TGTGCCTGGAACGCGGAGGGGATGGGCAATCAGCCCCAGCATTTT,CAWNAEGMGNQPQHF
NA,13,TRBV7-2,TRBJ2-7,once,TGTGCCAGCAGCGGTCCAGGATGGTACGAGCAGTACTTC,CASSGPGWYEQYF
NA,15,TRBV19,TRBJ2-2,NA,TGTGCCAGTAGTATCGCCACAAGGAACACCGGGGAGCTGTTTTTT,CASSIATRNTGELFF
NA,15,TRBV27,TRBJ2-7,NA,TGTGCCAGCAGTTTATCGATACAGGGTAACTACGAGCAGTACTTC,CASSLSIQGNYEQYF
NA,15,TRBV6-6,TRBJ2-2,NA,TGTGCCAGCAGCCAAACGACTCACAATTACGGGGAGCTGTTTTTT,CASSQTTHNYGELFF
NA,15,TRBV19,TRBJ2-7,NA,TGTGCCAGTAGTATGGGTCAGGGGCCCACCTACGAGCAGTACTTC,CASSMGQGPTYEQYF
NA,18,TRBV25-1,TRBJ2-1,NA,TGTGCCAGCAGTGAGCAAACCACCCCCCGGGACTTTAACAATGAGCAGTTCTTC,CASSEQTTPRDFNNEQFF
NA,15,TRBV5-6,TRBJ2-6,NA,TGTGCCAGCAGCTTCGGAAGCGGAGGGGCCAACGTCCTGACTTTC,CASSFGSGGANVLTF
TRBD1,13,TRBV4-2,TRBJ2-1,once,TGTGCCAGCAGCCAAGCGGGACAGCCAGAGCAGTTCTTC,CASSQAGQPEQFF
NA,15,TRBV28,TRBJ1-2,NA,TGTGCCAGCAGAACACAGGTGATTTCTAACTATGGCTACACCTTC,CASRTQVISNYGYTF
NA,13,TRBV30,TRBJ1-1,NA,TGTGCCTGGAGTGTAGATCCGGGCACTGAAGCTTTCTTT,CAWSVDPGTEAFF
TRBD1,14,TRBV4-2,TRBJ2-7,NA,TGTGCCAGCAGCCAGACCTGGGACAGGGACGAGCAGTACTTC,CASSQTWDRDEQYF
TRBD2,15,TRBV7-8,TRBJ2-7,NA,TGTGCCAGCAGCTGGACTAGCGGGGGGTCCTACGAGCAGTACTTC,CASSWTSGGSYEQYF
NA,12,TRBV29-1,TRBJ1-4,NA,TGCAGCGCCCAAGGCGGTTATGAAAAACTGTTTTTT,CSAQGGYEKLFF
TRBD2,17,TRBV18,TRBJ2-3,NA,TGTGCCAGCTCAACCTTCACGGCGGGGGGCAACTCAGATACGCAGTATTTT,CASSTFTAGGNSDTQYF
NA,13,TRBV6-5,TRBJ2-2,NA,TGTGCCAGCAGATCCCGAGGCACCGGGGAGCTGTTTTTT,CASRSRGTGELFF
NA,13,TRBV27,TRBJ1-1,NA,TGTGCCAGCTCGATAGGGGCTGGCACTGAAGCTTTCTTT,CASSIGAGTEAFF
TRBD1,15,TRBV30,TRBJ2-2,NA,TGTGCCTGGAGTGTACAGGGGAGTTTTACCGGGGAGCTGTTTTTT,CAWSVQGSFTGELFF
TRBD2,15,TRBV30,TRBJ2-5,NA,TGTGCCTGGAGTGTCCTAGCGGGGGGGCCAGAGACCCAGTACTTC,CAWSVLAGGPETQYF
TRBD1,14,TRBV5-6,TRBJ2-7,NA,TGTGCCAGCAGCTTGGCAGGGGGAAGCTACGAGCAGTACTTC,CASSLAGGSYEQYF
NA,13,TRBV2,TRBJ1-4,NA,TGTGCCAGCAGTCCGGGAGAGAATGAAAAACTGTTTTTT,CASSPGENEKLFF
TRBD1,18,TRBV6-1,TRBJ1-5,NA,TGTGCCAGCAGTGAGAGAACCACGGACAGGGTGAAGGGTCAGCCCCAGCATTTT,CASSERTTDRVKGQPQHF